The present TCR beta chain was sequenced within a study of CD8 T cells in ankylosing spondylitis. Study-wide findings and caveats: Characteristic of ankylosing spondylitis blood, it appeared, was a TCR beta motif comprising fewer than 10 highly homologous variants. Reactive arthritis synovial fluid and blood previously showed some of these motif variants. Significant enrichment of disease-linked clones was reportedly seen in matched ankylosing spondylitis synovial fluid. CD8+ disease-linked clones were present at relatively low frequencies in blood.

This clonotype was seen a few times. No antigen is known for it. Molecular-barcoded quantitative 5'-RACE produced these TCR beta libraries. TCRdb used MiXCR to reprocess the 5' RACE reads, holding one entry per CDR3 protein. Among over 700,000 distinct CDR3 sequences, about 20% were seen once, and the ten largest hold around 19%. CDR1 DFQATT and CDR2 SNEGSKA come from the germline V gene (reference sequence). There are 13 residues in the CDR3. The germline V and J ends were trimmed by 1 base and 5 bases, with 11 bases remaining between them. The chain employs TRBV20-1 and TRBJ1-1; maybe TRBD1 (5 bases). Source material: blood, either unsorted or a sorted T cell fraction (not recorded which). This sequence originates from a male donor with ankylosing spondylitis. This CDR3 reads CSARVKGWTEAFF. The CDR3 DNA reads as TGCAGTGCTAGAGTGAAGGGGTGGACTGAAGCTTTCTTT.